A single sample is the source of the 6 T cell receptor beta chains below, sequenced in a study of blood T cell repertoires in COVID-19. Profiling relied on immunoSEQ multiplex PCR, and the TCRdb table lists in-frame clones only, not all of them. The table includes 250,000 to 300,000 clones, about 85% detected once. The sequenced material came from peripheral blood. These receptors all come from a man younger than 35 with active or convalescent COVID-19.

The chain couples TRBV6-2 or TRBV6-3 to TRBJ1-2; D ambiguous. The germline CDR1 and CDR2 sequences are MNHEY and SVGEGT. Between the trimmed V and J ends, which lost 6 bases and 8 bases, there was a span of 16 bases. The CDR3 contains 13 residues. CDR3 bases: TGTGCCAGCAGCCCTCGGGGTACACGAGGCTACACCTTC. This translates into CASSPRGTRGYTF.

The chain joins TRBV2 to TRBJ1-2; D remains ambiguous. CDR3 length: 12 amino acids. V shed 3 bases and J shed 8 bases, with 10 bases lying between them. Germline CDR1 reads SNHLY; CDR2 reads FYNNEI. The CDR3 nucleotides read TGTGCCAGCAGTGATGATGGGAGCGGCTACACCTTC. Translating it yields CASSDDGSGYTF.

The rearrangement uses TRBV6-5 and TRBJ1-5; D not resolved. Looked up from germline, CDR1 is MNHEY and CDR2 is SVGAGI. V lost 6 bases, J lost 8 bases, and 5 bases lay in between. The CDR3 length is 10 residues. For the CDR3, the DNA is TGTGCCAGCAGGGGCGAGCCCCAGCATTTT. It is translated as CASRGEPQHF.

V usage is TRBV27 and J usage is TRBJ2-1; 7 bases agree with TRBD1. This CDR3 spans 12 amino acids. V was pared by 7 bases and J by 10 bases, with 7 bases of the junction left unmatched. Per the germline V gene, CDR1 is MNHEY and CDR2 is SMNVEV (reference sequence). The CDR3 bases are TGTGCCAGCAAACCACCGGACAGGGAGCAGTTCTTC. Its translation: CASKPPDREQFF.

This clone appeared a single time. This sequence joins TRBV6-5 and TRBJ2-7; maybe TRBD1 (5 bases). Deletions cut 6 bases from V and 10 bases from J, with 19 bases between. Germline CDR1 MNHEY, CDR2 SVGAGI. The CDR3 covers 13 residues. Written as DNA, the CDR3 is TGTGCCAGCAGACCCGCAGGGTCCGGCCGACAGTACTTC. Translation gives CASRPAGSGRQYF.

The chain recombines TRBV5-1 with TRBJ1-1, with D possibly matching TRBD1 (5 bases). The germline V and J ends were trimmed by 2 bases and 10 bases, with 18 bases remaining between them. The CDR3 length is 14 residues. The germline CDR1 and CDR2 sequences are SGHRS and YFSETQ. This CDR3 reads CASSFSGGKELAFF. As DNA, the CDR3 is TGCGCCAGCAGCTTTTCCGGGGGGAAGGAACTAGCTTTCTTT.